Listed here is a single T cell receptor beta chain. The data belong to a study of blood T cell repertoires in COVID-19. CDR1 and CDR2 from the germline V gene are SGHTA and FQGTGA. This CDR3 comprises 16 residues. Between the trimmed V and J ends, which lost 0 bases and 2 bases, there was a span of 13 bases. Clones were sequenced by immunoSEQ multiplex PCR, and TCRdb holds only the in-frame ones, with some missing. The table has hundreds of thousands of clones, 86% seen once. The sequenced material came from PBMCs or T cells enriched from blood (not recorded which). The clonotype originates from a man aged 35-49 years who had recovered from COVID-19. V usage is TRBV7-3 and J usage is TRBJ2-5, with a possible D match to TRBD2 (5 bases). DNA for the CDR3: TGTGCCAGCAGCTTAACAGGCCGCCGGGATCAAGAGACCCAGTACTTC. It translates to CASSLTGRRDQETQYF.